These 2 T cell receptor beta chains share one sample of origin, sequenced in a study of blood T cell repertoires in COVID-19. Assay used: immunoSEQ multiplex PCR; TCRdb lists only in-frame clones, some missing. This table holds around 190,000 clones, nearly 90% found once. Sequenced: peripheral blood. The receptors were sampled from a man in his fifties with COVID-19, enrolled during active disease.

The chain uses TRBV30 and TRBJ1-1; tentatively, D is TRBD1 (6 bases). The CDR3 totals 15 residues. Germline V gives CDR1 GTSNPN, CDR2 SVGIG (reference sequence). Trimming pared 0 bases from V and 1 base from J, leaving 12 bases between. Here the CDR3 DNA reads TGTGCCTGGAGTGTACAGGGCAGGGCGAACACTGAAGCTTTCTTT. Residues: CAWSVQGRANTEAFF.

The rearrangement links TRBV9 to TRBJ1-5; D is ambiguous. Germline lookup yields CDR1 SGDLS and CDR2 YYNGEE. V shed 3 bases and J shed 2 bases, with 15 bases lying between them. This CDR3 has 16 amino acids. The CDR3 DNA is TGTGCCAGCAGCGAGGGAGGGCATTCAGGCAATCAGCCCCAGCATTTT. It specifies CASSEGGHSGNQPQHF.